These T cell receptor beta chains were read from a single sample in a study of T cell responses to AZD1222 COVID-19 vaccine. Produced via immunoSEQ multiplex PCR; TCRdb's table is partial and in-frame only. The sample includes more than 70,000 clones, about 88% of them seen just once. The sequencing used peripheral blood, collected 28 days after the second AZD1222 dose. The receptor source for this set is an adult who received the AZD1222 COVID-19 vaccine. The CDR3 runs from the conserved cysteine through the conserved F or W. A D gene is named only where the DNA matches it firmly.

TRBV14	TRBD1	TRBJ1-2	CASSFPGQGVGGYTF	TGTGCCAGCAGCTTCCCGGGACAGGGGGTCGGTGGCTACACCTTC
TRBV18	NA	TRBJ1-1	CASSPLDSPMNTEAFF	TGTGCCAGCTCACCTTTGGACAGCCCGATGAACACTGAAGCTTTCTTT
TRBV20-1	NA	TRBJ1-1	CSASRGGTEAFF	TGCAGTGCTAGTAGGGGGGGCACTGAAGCTTTCTTT
TRBV2	TRBD1	TRBJ1-5	CASSPGTGLQPQHF	TGTGCCAGCAGTCCCGGGACAGGCCTTCAGCCCCAGCATTTT
TRBV7-7	NA	TRBJ2-3	CASSFGGALTDTQYF	TGTGCCAGCAGCTTCGGCGGGGCCCTCACAGATACGCAGTATTTT
TRBV29-1	TRBD2	TRBJ2-3	CSVDAIAGEGDTQYF	TGCAGCGTTGATGCTATAGCGGGGGAGGGCGATACGCAGTATTTT
TRBV4-1	TRBD2	TRBJ2-3	CASRGVGLAKGTDTQYF	TGCGCCAGCAGGGGGGTGGGACTAGCGAAAGGCACAGATACGCAGTATTTT
TRBV10-3	TRBD2	TRBJ2-3	CAISGASGGTDTQYF	TGTGCCATCAGTGGGGCTAGCGGGGGCACAGATACGCAGTATTTT
TRBV27	NA	TRBJ2-7	CASSLPPPGVHEQYF	TGTGCCAGCAGTTTACCGCCTCCTGGAGTCCACGAGCAGTACTTC
TRBV18	NA	TRBJ1-1	CASSPPQAIGAFF	TGTGCCAGCTCACCGCCCCAAGCAATAGGAGCTTTCTTT
TRBV19	NA	TRBJ1-4	CASSVSRGELFF	TGTGCCAGTAGTGTTAGTCGAGGAGAACTGTTTTTT
TRBV5-8	TRBD2	TRBJ2-3	CASSATGTSVPDTQYF	TGTGCCAGCAGCGCGACCGGGACTAGCGTACCAGATACGCAGTATTTT
TRBV29-1	NA	TRBJ2-3	CSVERTDTQYF	TGCAGCGTTGAGCGCACAGATACGCAGTATTTT
TRBV10-2	TRBD2	TRBJ2-1	CASSIAGVFYNEQFF	TGCGCCAGCAGTATAGCGGGGGTGTTCTACAATGAGCAGTTCTTC
TRBV24-1	TRBD2	TRBJ2-1	CATSDPSGANEQFF	TGTGCCACCAGTGACCCTAGCGGGGCGAATGAGCAGTTCTTC
TRBV4-2	TRBD2	TRBJ2-3	CASSQVAGGDTDTQYF	TGTGCCAGCAGCCAAGTAGCGGGGGGGGACACAGATACGCAGTATTTT
TRBV20-1	NA	TRBJ2-7	CSAGTYEQYF	TGCAGTGCAGGGACGTACGAGCAGTACTTC
TRBV3-1/TRBV3-2	TRBD1	TRBJ2-1	CASSSTGTGGQNSEQFF	TGTGCCAGCAGCTCCACCGGGACAGGGGGCCAAAACTCTGAGCAGTTCTTC
TRBV5-1	NA	TRBJ1-6	CASSGEANSPLHF	TGCGCCAGCAGCGGGGAAGCGAATTCACCCCTCCACTTT
TRBV6-5	TRBD2	TRBJ2-3	CASSLAGPRTGTQYF	TGTGCCAGCAGTTTAGCGGGGCCGCGGACCGGTACGCAGTATTTT
TRBV5-6	TRBD1	TRBJ1-2	CASSQAAGTDSLYGYTF	TGTGCCAGCAGCCAGGCCGCCGGGACAGATTCCCTTTATGGCTACACCTTC
TRBV2	NA	TRBJ2-5	CASSRGPQETQYF	TGTGCCAGCAGTCGGGGACCGCAAGAGACCCAGTACTTC
TRBV6-5	NA	TRBJ2-7	CASKSGSSSYEQYF	TGTGCCAGCAAGTCCGGGTCGTCATCCTACGAGCAGTACTTC
TRBV6-1	TRBD1	TRBJ1-2	CASSELGTGDVYTF	TGTGCCAGCAGTGAATTAGGGACAGGGGACGTCTACACCTTC
TRBV5-1	NA	TRBJ1-2	CASSPGGGSPGYGYTF	TGCGCCAGCAGCCCGGGGGGAGGGAGTCCCGGCTATGGCTACACCTTC